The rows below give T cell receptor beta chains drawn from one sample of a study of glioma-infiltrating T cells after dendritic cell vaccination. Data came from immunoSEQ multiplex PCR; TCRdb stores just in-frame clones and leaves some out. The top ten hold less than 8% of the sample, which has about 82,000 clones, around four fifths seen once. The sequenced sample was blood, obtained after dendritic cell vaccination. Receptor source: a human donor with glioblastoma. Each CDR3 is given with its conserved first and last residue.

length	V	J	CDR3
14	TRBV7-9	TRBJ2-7	CASSYGGNLYEQYF
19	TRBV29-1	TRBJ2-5	CSVEGGKGQGISGVETQYF
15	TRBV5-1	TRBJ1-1	CASSIGRAQTLEAFF
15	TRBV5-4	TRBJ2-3	CASSFISGPTDTQYF
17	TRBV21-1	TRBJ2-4	CASSKEDSPGTKNIQYF
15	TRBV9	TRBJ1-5	CASSVGQGGGEPQHF
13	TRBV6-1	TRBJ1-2	CASREGGNYGYTF
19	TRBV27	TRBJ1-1	CASSFSSRRQDRSGTEAFF
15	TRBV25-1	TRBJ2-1	CASSELDREINEQFF
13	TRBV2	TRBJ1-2	CASSERPRYGYTF
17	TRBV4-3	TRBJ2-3	CASSQEREGFGTDTQYF
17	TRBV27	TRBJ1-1	CASSLYLVRDSLTEAFF
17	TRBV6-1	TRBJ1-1	CASSELSKGTEAGVAFF
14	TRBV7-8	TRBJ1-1	CASSPRTENTEAFF
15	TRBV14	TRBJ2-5	CASSHSLDRGETQYF
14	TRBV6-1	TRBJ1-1	CASSRLQGNTEAFF
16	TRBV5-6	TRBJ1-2	CASRPGQIIPNYGYTF
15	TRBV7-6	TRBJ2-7	CASSLAGDRNYEQYF
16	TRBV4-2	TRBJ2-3	CASSPTDRGLVDTQYF
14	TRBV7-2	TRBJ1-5	CASSSGDSNQPQHF
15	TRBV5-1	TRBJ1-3	CASSLAIPSGNTIYF